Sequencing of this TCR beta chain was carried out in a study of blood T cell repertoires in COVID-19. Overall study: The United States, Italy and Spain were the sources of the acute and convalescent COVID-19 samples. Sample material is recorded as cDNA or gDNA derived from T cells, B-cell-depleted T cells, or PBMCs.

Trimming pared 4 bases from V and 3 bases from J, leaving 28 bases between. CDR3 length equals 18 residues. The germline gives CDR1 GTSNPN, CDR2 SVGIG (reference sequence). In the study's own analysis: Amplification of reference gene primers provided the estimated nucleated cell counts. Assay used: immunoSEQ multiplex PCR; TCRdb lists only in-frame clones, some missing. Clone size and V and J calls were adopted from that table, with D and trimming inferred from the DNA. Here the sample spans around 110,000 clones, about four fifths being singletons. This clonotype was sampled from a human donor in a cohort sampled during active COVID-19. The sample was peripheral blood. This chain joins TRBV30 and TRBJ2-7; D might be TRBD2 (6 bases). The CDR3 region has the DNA TGTGCCTGGACCCCCGGGTTGCAGAGGGACTCCCTCTACTACGAGCAGTACTTC. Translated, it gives CAWTPGLQRDSLYYEQYF.